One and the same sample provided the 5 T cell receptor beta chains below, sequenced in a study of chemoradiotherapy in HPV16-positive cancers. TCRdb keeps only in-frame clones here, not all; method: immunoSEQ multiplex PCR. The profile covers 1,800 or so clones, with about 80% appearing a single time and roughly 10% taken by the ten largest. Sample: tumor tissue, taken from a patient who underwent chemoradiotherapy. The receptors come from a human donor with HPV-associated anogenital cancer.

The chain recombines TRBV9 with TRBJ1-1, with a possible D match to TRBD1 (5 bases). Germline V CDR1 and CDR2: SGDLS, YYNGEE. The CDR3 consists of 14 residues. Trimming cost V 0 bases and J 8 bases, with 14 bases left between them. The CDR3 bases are TGTGCCAGCAGCGTAGGTGCGACAGCAAGAGAAGCTTTCTTT. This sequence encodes CASSVGATAREAFF.

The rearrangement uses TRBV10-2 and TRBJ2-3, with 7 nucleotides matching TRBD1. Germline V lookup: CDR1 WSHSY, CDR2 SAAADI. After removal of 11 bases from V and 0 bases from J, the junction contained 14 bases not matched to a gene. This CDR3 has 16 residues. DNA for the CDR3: TGCGCCTCTTGGAACAGGGGTACCTCTAGCACAGATACGCAGTATTTT. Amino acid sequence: CASWNRGTSSTDTQYF.

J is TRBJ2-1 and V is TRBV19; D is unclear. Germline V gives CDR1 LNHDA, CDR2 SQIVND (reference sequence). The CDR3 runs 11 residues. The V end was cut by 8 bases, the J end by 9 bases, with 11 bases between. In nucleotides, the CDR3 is TGTGCCAGTGCCACCCGGATTGAGCAGTTCTTC. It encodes CASATRIEQFF.

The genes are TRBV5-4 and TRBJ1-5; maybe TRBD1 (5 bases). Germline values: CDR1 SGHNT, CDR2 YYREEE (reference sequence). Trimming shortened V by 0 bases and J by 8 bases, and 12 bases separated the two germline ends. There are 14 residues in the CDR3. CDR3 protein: CASSLAGWDEPQHF. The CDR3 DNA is TGTGCCAGCAGCTTGGCCGGGTGGGACGAGCCCCAGCATTTT.

Written as DNA, the CDR3 is TGTGCCAGCAGTACCCCCGGACCAGCTTCCGAGCAGTACTTC. The encoded protein is CASSTPGPASEQYF. The V call is TRBV27, the J call TRBJ2-7; no clear D. The CDR3 sequence is 14 residues long. The germline V gene has CDR1 MNHEY and CDR2 SMNVEV (reference sequence). V dropped 5 bases and J dropped 6 bases, with 17 bases sitting between them.